The next 18 T cell receptor beta chains were all read from a single sample in a study of OX40 agonist ivuxolimab in advanced cancers. Libraries were prepared by immunoSEQ multiplex PCR; TCRdb keeps only in-frame clonotypes and omits some of them. The sample has roughly 50,000 clones, about 80% seen once; the top ten hold 3.9%. The source material was CD4+ or CD8+ T cells sorted from blood, sampled in a trial of the OX40 agonist ivuxolimab. These receptor sequences come from an adult with an advanced solid tumor such as melanoma, head and neck, liver or kidney cancer.

The chain carries TRBV7-3 and TRBJ2-1; 8 bases line up with TRBD2. From germline, CDR1 is SGHTA and CDR2 FQGTGA. V dropped 1 base and J dropped 1; count of bases not matched to a gene: 3. The CDR3 has 16 residues. Here the CDR3 reads CASSLMSSGSYNEQFF. For the CDR3, the DNA is TGTGCCAGCAGCTTAATGTCTAGCGGGTCCTACAATGAGCAGTTCTTC.

The chain employs TRBV15 and TRBJ1-2, with D perhaps TRBD1 (6 bases). Germline CDR1 and CDR2: LNHNV and YYDKDF (reference sequence). CDR3 size: 13 residues. V lost 2 bases and J 6 bases, leaving 10 bases between the germline ends. CDR3 loop: CATSRYQGHGYTF. CDR3 coding DNA: TGTGCCACCAGCAGATATCAGGGGCATGGCTACACCTTC.

As to this clone: Sequence at one end of the junction differs from germline and may be a read error. The chain uses TRBV5-1 and TRBJ1-6; TRBD1 agrees at 7 bases. The CDR3 loop spans 15 amino acids. Looked up from germline, CDR1 is SGHRS and CDR2 is YFSETQ. CDR3 in DNA: TGTGCCAGCAGCTTGGCCGACAGGGAGACTTCACCCCTCCACTTT. Its protein is CASSLADRETSPLHF.

The rearrangement links TRBV7-2 to TRBJ2-1, with D possibly being TRBD1 or TRBD2 (5 bases each). Trimming removed 1 base at V and 0 bases at J, with 7 bases between. The CDR3 loop spans 15 amino acids. CDR1 and CDR2 from the germline V gene are SGHTA and FQGNSA. The CDR3 region is CASSLGGASYNEQFF. The CDR3 coding sequence is TGTGCCAGCAGCTTAGGAGGGGCCTCCTACAATGAGCAGTTCTTC. Filled out from reference TRBV7-2 and TRBJ2-1, the complete variable domain reads GAGVSQSPSNKVTEKGKDVELRCDPISGHTALYWYRQSLGQGLEFLIYFQGNSAPDKSGLPSDRFSAERTGGSVSTLTIQRTQQEDSAVYLCASSLGGASYNEQFFGPGTRLTVL.

This clone occurred once. The chain uses TRBV7-2 and TRBJ2-4; 8 bases fit TRBD2. The CDR3 has 16 residues. The V gene's germline CDR1 is SGHTA and CDR2 FQGNSA. V shed 3 bases, J shed 2 bases, and the junction held 6 bases outside the gene matches. Here the CDR3 reads CASSLAAGGSKNIQYF. The CDR3, as DNA: TGTGCCAGCAGCTTGGCGGCGGGGGGTTCCAAAAACATTCAGTACTTC.

The chain links TRBV18 to TRBJ2-1; 9 bases are shared with TRBD2. The germline gives CDR1 KGHSH, CDR2 LQKENI. V lost 3 bases and J lost 10; bases outside the gene matches: 13. The CDR3 contains 16 residues. The CDR3 protein is CASSPQGTSTGGEQFF. CDR3 DNA sequence: TGTGCCAGCTCACCGCAGGGGACTAGCACCGGAGGGGAGCAGTTCTTC. Combining the CDR3 with reference TRBV18 and TRBJ2-1 gives the whole variable domain NAGVMQNPRHLVRRRGQEARLRCSPMKGHSHVYWYRQLPEEGLKFMVYLQKENIIDESGMPKERFSAEFPKEGPSILRIQQVVRGDSAAYFCASSPQGTSTGGEQFFGPGTRLTVL.

The chain employs TRBV28 and TRBJ2-1; a weak D match, TRBD1 (6 bases). CDR1 MDHEN and CDR2 SYDVKM come from the germline V gene. The germline V and J ends were trimmed by 10 bases and 5 bases, with 18 bases remaining between them. The CDR3 consists of 14 residues. CDR3 loop: CATGQGRGDNEQFF. The CDR3 DNA is TGTGCCACCGGGCAGGGGCGTGGGGACAATGAGCAGTTCTTC.

This chain links TRBV7-2 with TRBJ1-2, with D hard to call. Per germline, CDR1 SGHTA and CDR2 FQGNSA. The CDR3 extends over 15 amino acids. Trimming took 4 bases from V and 0 from J, leaving 12 bases between them. CDR3 protein: CASSSRRRSNYGYTF. CDR3 DNA sequence: TGTGCCAGCAGCTCTCGACGTCGGTCTAACTATGGCTACACCTTC.

The chain has TRBV30 and TRBJ1-1; 7 positions agree with TRBD1. V lost 4 bases to trimming and J lost 2 bases; unmatched junction nucleotides: 1. There are 12 residues in the CDR3. From germline, CDR1 is GTSNPN and CDR2 SVGIG (reference sequence). CDR3 sequence (DNA): TGTGCCTGGAACAGGGGCAACACTGAAGCTTTCTTT. Translation gives CAWNRGNTEAFF.

Relative to its sample, this clone is medium-sized. The V gene is TRBV5-1, the J gene TRBJ1-1; D gene unclear. The length of the CDR3 is 11 residues. Trimming pared 2 bases from V and 5 bases from J, leaving 4 bases between. The germline CDR1 and CDR2 sequences are SGHRS and YFSETQ. The CDR3 nucleotides are TGCGCCAGCAGCTTAGGAACTGAAGCTTTCTTT. It specifies CASSLGTEAFF.

The chain links TRBV19 to TRBJ2-1; weak D call: TRBD2 (6 bases). The CDR3 has 14 amino acids. CDR1 and CDR2 from the germline V gene are LNHDA and SQIVND (reference sequence). Between the trimmed V and J ends, which lost 6 bases and 4 bases, there was a span of 13 bases. Here the CDR3 reads CASRGAGLYNEQFF. The CDR3 DNA sequence: TGTGCCAGTAGAGGGGCGGGGTTATACAATGAGCAGTTCTTC. Drawing the rest from reference TRBV19 and TRBJ2-1, the complete variable domain is DGGITQSPKYLFRKEGQNVTLSCEQNLNHDAMYWYRQDPGQGLRLIYYSQIVNDFQKGDIAEGYSVSREKKESFPLTVTSAQKNPTAFYLCASRGAGLYNEQFFGPGTRLTVL.

This chain joins TRBV12-5 and TRBJ1-2; the match to TRBD1 covers 7 bases. The CDR3 sequence is 13 residues long. With V trimmed by 2 bases and J by 4 bases, 1 base remained unmatched. Germline V lookup: CDR1 LGHNT, CDR2 FRNRAP. The CDR3 DNA reads TGTGCTAGTGGTTTGCACAGGGGCTATGGCTACACCTTC. It specifies CASGLHRGYGYTF.

This clone came up a few times. This chain uses TRBV10-3 with TRBJ2-1; TRBD2 matches at 10 bases. The CDR3 consists of 14 residues. Germline CDR1 and CDR2: ENHRY and SYGVKD. Germline trimming cut 3 bases from V and 6 bases from J; bases unmatched to any gene: 2. The CDR3 loop is CAISESGRVNEQFF. The CDR3, as DNA: TGTGCCATCAGTGAAAGCGGGAGGGTCAATGAGCAGTTCTTC.

The V and J genes are TRBV7-9 and TRBJ2-1, with a tentative D call TRBD2 (5 bases). Germline loops: CDR1 SEHNR, CDR2 FQNEAQ (reference sequence). V was clipped by 6 bases and J by 4 bases, with 13 bases between them. The CDR3 spans 14 residues. The CDR3 bases are TGTGCCAGCAGTGCTAGCCCCTCTTACAATGAGCAGTTCTTC. Translated, it gives CASSASPSYNEQFF.

The chain is built from TRBV7-9 and TRBJ2-5; D is possibly TRBD1 (6 bases). Germline CDR1 reads SEHNR; CDR2 reads FQNEAQ (reference sequence). There are 16 residues in the CDR3. V dropped 5 bases and J dropped 5 bases, with 21 bases sitting between them. The CDR3 spells CASSPQGLDTRETQYF. In DNA, the CDR3 is TGTGCCAGCAGCCCCCAGGGGCTAGACACGAGGGAGACCCAGTACTTC.

The sample holds a few counts of this clone. The chain combines TRBV7-8 with TRBJ2-1; TRBD2 matches 13 bases. The CDR3 runs to 15 residues. Germline CDR1 is SGHVS and CDR2 is FQNEAQ. V was pared by 5 bases and J by 10 bases, with 8 bases of the junction left unmatched. Written as DNA, the CDR3 is TGTGCCAGCAGCGTCCAGGGACTAGCGGGGCGAGAGCAGTTCTTC. This codes for CASSVQGLAGREQFF.

This clone was recorded only once. V and J are TRBV11-2 and TRBJ2-5, with 11 bases fitting TRBD2. The end of the DNA fits TRBJ2-7 better, so the J call may be wrong. CDR1 is SGHAT and CDR2 is FQNNGV in the germline V gene. The CDR3 runs to 16 residues. The CDR3 reads CASSRTGTSGSYEQYF. The CDR3 DNA is TGTGCCAGCAGCCGGACCGGGACTAGCGGTTCCTACGAGCAGTACTTC.

The chain uses TRBV7-2 and TRBJ2-7; D gene uncertain. Germline values: CDR1 SGHTA, CDR2 FQGNSA. The CDR3 is 15 amino acids. V shed 2 bases and J shed 2 bases, with 13 bases lying between them. The CDR3 sequence is CASSLRWGTAYEQYF. The CDR3 coding sequence is TGTGCCAGCAGCTTACGCTGGGGAACGGCCTACGAGCAGTACTTC.